This TCR beta chain was obtained from a study of tissue T cells after allogeneic stem cell transplantation. TCRbeta CDR3 was sequenced at survey depth with template counts. Produced via immunoSEQ multiplex PCR; TCRdb's table is partial and in-frame only. The sample shows about 22,000 clones, approximately 77% of them seen only once. A remark on this clone: Its specificity is not known. These gene names are mouse names. The CDR3 end is not reached by the read, which stops 1 residue before it; the germline J gene fills it in.

Overall study results and limits: In patients and mice, blood and spleen missed much of tissue repertoire. Few T cell clones were shared across patients, but motif clusters showed tissue-specific shared signatures.

Trimming took off 3 bases at V and 0 bases at J, with 7 bases between the two ends. The length of the CDR3 is 15 residues. Germline values: CDR1 NSHNY, CDR2 SYGAGN. Material: spleen. The TCR was taken from a female BALB/c mouse in good health. MHC haplotype of the mouse line: H2-d. The rearrangement uses TRBV13-1 and TRBJ1-6, with unresolved D. TRBJ1-6 is flagged as an ORF with uncertain function. The CDR3 DNA, read in part, is TGTGCCAGCAGTGTTGACAATTCCTATAATTCGCCCCTCTAC. Translation gives CASSVDNSYNSPLY. The entire CDR3 protein is CASSVDNSYNSPLYF.